This entry is about one T cell receptor (beta chain). This sample is drawn from a study of blood T cell repertoires in COVID-19. Study information: COVID-19 samples collected from the United States, Italy and Spain covered acute and convalescent phases. PBMCs, B-cell-depleted T cells, or T cells were the source of the cDNA or gDNA that made up the material.

The CDR3 totals 14 residues. Per germline, CDR1 MNHEY and CDR2 SMNVEV (reference sequence). The V and J ends lost 3 bases and 4 bases, in that order; junction bases with no gene match: 4. Per the original methods: Nucleated cell counts were estimated from reference gene primer amplification. Profiled with immunoSEQ multiplex PCR; TCRdb holds only in-frame clones, not every one. D and trimming come from the DNA, and the V and J calls and clone size come from that table. The sample yields about 160,000 clones, about 83% seen once. The source is a man aged 35-49 years who had recovered from COVID-19. Specimen: peripheral blood. The chain couples TRBV27 to TRBJ1-2; 8 nucleotides line up with TRBD1. As DNA, the CDR3 is TGTGCCAGCAGTTTGCAGGGGGCCAGCTATGGCTACACCTTC. Translation: CASSLQGASYGYTF.